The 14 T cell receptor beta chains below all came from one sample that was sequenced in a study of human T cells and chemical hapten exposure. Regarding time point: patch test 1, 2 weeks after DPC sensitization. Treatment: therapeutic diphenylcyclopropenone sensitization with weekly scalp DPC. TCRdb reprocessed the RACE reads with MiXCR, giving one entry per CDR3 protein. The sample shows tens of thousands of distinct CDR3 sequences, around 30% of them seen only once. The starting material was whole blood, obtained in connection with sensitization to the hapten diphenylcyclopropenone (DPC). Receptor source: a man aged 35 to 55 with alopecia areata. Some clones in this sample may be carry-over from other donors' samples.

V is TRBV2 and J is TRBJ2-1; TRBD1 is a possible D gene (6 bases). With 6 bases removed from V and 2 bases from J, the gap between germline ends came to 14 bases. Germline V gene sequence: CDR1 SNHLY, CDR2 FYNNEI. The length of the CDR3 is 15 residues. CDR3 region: CASRLGQLAYNEQFF. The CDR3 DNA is TGTGCCAGCAGACTAGGACAGCTGGCCTACAATGAGCAGTTCTTC.

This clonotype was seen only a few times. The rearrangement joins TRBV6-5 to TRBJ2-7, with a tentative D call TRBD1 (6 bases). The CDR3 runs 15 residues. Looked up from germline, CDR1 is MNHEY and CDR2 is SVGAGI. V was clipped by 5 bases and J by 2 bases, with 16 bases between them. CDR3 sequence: CASSPSTGFAYEQYF. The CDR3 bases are TGTGCCAGCAGTCCGTCAACAGGGTTCGCCTACGAGCAGTACTTC.

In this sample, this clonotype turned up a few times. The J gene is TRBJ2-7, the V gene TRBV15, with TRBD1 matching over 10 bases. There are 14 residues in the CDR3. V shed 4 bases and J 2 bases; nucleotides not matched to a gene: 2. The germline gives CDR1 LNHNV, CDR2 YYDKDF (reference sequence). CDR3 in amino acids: CATSTDRGPYEQYF. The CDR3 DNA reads TGTGCCACCAGCACTGACAGGGGGCCCTACGAGCAGTACTTC.

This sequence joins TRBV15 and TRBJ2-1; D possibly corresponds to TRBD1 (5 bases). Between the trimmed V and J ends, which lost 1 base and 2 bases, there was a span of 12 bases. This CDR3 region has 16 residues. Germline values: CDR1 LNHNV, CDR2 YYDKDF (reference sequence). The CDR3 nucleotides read TGTGCCACCAGCAGAGGGGGCCGGGCCACCTACAATGAGCAGTTCTTC. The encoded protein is CATSRGGRATYNEQFF.

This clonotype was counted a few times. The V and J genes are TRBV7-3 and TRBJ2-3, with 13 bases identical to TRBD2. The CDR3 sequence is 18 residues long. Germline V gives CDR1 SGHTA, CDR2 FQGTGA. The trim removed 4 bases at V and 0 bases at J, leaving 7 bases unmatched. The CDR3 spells CASSSTGTSGISTDTQYF. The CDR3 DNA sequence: TGTGCCAGCAGCTCTACCGGGACTAGCGGGATTAGCACAGATACGCAGTATTTT.

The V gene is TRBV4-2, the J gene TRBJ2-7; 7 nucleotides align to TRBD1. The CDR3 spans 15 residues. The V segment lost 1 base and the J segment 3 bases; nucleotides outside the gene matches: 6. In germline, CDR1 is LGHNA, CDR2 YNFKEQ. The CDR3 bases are TGTGCCAGCAGCCAAGGAGGGACAGATATCTACGAGCAGTACTTC. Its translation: CASSQGGTDIYEQYF.

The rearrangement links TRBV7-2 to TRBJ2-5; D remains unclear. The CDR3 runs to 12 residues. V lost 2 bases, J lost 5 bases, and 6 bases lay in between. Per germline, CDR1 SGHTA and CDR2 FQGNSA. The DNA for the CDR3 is TGTGCCAGCAGCTTATCACGGGAGACCCAGTACTTC. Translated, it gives CASSLSRETQYF.

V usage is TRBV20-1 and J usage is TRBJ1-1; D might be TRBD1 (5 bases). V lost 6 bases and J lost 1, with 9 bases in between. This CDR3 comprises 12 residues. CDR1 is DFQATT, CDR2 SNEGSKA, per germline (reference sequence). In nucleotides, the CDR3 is TGCAGTGCGGGACCTAGGAACACTGAAGCTTTCTTT. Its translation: CSAGPRNTEAFF.

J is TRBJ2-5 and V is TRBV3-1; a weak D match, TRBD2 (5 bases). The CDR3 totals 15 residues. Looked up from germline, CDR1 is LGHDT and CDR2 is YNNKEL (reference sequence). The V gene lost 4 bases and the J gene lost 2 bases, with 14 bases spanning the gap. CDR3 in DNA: TGTGCCAGCAGCCCCCAAGTGGACTCGCAAGAGACCCAGTACTTC. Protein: CASSPQVDSQETQYF.

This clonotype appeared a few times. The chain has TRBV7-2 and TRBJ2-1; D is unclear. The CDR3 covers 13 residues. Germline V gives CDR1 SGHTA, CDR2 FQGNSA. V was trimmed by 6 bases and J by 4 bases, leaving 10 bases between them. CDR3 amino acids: CASREELYNEQFF. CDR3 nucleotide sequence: TGTGCCAGCAGAGAAGAGCTTTACAATGAGCAGTTCTTC. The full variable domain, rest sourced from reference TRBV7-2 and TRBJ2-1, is GAGVSQSPSNKVTEKGKDVELRCDPISGHTALYWYRQSLGQGLEFLIYFQGNSAPDKSGLPSDRFSAERTGGSVSTLTIQRTQQEDSAVYLCASREELYNEQFFGPGTRLTVL.

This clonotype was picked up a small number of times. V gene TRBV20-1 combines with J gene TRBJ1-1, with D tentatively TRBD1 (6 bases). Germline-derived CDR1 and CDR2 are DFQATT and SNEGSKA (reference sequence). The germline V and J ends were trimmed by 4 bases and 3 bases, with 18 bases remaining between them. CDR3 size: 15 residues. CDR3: CSAKPRPGVDTEAFF. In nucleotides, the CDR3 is TGCAGTGCTAAGCCCCGGCCAGGGGTGGACACTGAAGCTTTCTTT.

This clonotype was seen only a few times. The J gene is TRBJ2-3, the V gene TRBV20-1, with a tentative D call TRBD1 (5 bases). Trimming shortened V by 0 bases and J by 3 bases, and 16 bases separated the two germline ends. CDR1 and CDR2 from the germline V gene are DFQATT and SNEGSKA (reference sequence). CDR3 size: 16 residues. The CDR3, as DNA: TGCAGTGCTAGAGATTGGGGCGTCGGTGGAACAGATACGCAGTATTTT. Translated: CSARDWGVGGTDTQYF.

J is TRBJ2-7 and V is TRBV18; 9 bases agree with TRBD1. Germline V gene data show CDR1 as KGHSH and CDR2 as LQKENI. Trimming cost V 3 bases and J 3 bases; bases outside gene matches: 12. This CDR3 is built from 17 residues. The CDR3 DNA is TGTGCCAGCTCACCGCCAAACTTGGGACAGGGCCGCTACGAGCAGTACTTC. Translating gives CASSPPNLGQGRYEQYF.

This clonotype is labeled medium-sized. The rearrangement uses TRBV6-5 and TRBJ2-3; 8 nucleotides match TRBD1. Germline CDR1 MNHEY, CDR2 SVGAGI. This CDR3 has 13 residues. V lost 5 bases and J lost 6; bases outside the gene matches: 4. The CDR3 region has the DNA TGTGCCAGCAGTACGGGACAGGTGGATACGCAGTATTTT. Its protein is CASSTGQVDTQYF.